The 2 T cell receptor beta chains in this list originate from one sample, sequenced in a study of metastatic and nonmetastatic thyroid tumors. Patients were all untreated before their thyroid surgery. TCRdb recomputed clones from the PCR reads via MiXCR. The table has 5,500 to 7,000 clones, roughly 32% seen once. The specimen sequenced was adjacent normal tissue. The receptors were gathered from a female donor with papillary thyroid cancer or a benign thyroid nodule (not recorded which). Some clones in this sample may be carry-over from other donors' samples.

There are a few counts of this clone. This rearrangement joins TRBV24-1 to TRBJ2-3; no reliable D call. This CDR3 spans 11 amino acids. The germline CDR1 and CDR2 sequences are KGHDR and SFDVKD. The V end was cut by 5 bases, the J end by 2 bases, with 1 base between. In nucleotides, the CDR3 is TGTGCCACCAGTGCCACAGATACGCAGTATTTT. Translated, it gives CATSATDTQYF.

This clone was found a few times. The chain links TRBV6-1 to TRBJ1-2, with D possibly TRBD1 on 6 matching bases. Germline V CDR1 and CDR2: MNHNS, SASEGT. V was shortened by 5 bases and J by 7 bases, with 14 bases between the two germline ends. The length of the CDR3 is 13 residues. Here the CDR3 DNA reads TGTGCCAGCAGTCTGGCAGGGGAAGGTGGCTACACCTTC. As protein: CASSLAGEGGYTF.